The clone carrying this T cell receptor (beta chain) was observed a few times. Its antigen is not known. The source of the sample is a study of cytomegalovirus exposure and HLA in healthy donors. Study overall: Earlier work reported 117 million unique TCR beta sequences from 150 million to 200 million T cells. General observations from the study: The classifier reportedly diagnosed cytomegalovirus status with high specificity and sensitivity. As confirmed in vitro, three CMV-associated chains were specific for CMV antigens.

V shed 6 bases and J 2 bases; nucleotides not matched to a gene: 8. Germline V lookup: CDR1 SQVTM, CDR2 ANQGSEA. The CDR3 extends over 14 amino acids. The PCR was carried out with 60 Vbeta primers and 13 Jbeta primers. Some clones are missing from TCRdb's copy, which holds only in-frame ones; the method was immunoSEQ multiplex PCR. This table has 180,000 or so clones, 70% to 80% appearing once. The chain carries TRBV29-1 and TRBJ2-3; TRBD1 aligns across 7 bases. The specimen sequenced was PBMCs. This sequence was found in a man younger than 35 in good health and CMV-seronegative. CDR3 residues: CSVPGQLHTDTQYF. DNA of the CDR3: TGCAGCGTGCCGGGACAGTTACACACAGATACGCAGTATTTT.